This TCR beta chain appears in the sequencing data of a study of T-cell reconstitution after alpha-beta-depleted transplantation in children. Preparation of the TCRbeta library was carried out with unique molecular identifiers. TCRdb passed the PCR reads through MiXCR, listing each CDR3 protein once. The sample gives about a million distinct CDR3 sequences, about 29% of which show up once; roughly 27% is in the top ten. With regard to this clonotype: The antigen remains undetermined.

Study-wide findings and caveats: Most T-cell counts and diversity one year after the transplant came from T cells that were newly produced. Where some patients showed high TCRbeta diversity at day 60, it came from recipient T cells and thymic progenitors that had survived.

The germline gives CDR1 MDHEN, CDR2 SYDVKM. The ends were cut back, 3 bases at V and 9 bases at J, with 9 bases in the middle. The CDR3 consists of 12 residues. The source of this sequence is a boy less than two years old who had a stem cell transplant for SCID, so the T cells may come from the graft donor. The chain combines TRBV28 with TRBJ2-1; D ambiguous. Sequences were derived from PBMCs, mostly from graft donor cells, sampled 360 days after TCRalphabeta/CD19-depleted stem cell transplant. The CDR3 DNA reads as TGTGCCAGCAGTTTCCGGCCGGGTGAGCAGTTCTTC. Its translation is CASSFRPGEQFF.